This TCR beta chain was identified during a study of TIL therapy for anti-PD-1-resistant metastatic lung cancer. Study-wide context: Median tumor PD-L1 proportion score was about 6.6%.

This was the immunoSEQ v3 assay. This table comes from immunoSEQ multiplex PCR, and its TCRdb copy is limited to in-frame clones, with some not included. The sample holds some 52,000 clones, 70% to 85% seen once. The study's findings and limits: TIL clonotype persistence in blood showed no apparent association with response. Patients were highly selected, enriched for treatment-naive, never-smoker and oncogene-addicted cases.

Germline values: CDR1 MNHEY, CDR2 SVGAGI. V lost 5 bases, J lost 8 bases, and 12 bases lay in between. CDR3 length: 13 amino acids. Details on this clone: Its target is unknown.

The time point is: pre-treatment sample, taken before nivolumab and TIL therapy. Stage 4 NSCLC adults joined between 2017 and January 2020. This TCR derives from a woman aged 30 to 85 with non-small cell lung cancer. The sequences come from blood, collected at baseline. The V gene is TRBV6-5, the J gene TRBJ1-4; D call uncertain. The CDR3 DNA follows: TGTGCCAGCAGTGAAGCCCTCGAAGAAAAACTGTTTTTT. Residues: CASSEALEEKLFF.